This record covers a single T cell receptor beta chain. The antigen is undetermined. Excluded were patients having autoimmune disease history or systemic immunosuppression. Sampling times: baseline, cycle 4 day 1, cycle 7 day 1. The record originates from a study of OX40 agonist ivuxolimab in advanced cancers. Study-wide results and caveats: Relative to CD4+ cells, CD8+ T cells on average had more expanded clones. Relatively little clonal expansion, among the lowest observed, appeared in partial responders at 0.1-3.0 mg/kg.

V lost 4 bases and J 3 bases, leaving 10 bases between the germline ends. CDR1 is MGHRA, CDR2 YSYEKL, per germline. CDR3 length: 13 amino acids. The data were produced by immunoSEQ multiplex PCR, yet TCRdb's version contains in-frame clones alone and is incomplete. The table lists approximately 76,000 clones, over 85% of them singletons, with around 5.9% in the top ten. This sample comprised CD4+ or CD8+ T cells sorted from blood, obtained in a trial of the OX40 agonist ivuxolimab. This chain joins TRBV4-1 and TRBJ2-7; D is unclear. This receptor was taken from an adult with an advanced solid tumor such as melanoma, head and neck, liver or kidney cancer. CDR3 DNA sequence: TGCGCCAGCAGCCCCCTGGGCCTCTACGAGCAGTACTTC. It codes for CASSPLGLYEQYF.